The 14 T cell receptor beta chains listed next were all sequenced from one sample in a study of blood T cell repertoires in COVID-19. TCRdb's table, derived via immunoSEQ multiplex PCR, lists solely in-frame clones and lacks some. This table has over 200,000 clones, approximately 87% appearing once. The specimen sequenced was PBMCs or T cells enriched from blood (not recorded which). The receptors here all came from a woman aged 45 to 65 in a cohort exposed to, infected with or recovered from COVID-19 (not recorded which).

The chain carries TRBV9 and TRBJ2-2, with TRBD1 identical over 8 bases. Trimming took 4 bases from V and 6 from J; bases not matched to a gene: 14. Germline V gene lookup returns CDR1 SGDLS and CDR2 YYNGEE. The CDR3 covers 17 residues. Written as DNA, the CDR3 is TGTGCCAGCAGCCTAAACAGGGGGGCCAAAGAATCCGGGGAGCTGTTTTTT. This translates into CASSLNRGAKESGELFF.

The chain carries TRBV4-1 and TRBJ1-2; 7 nucleotides agree with TRBD1. Germline V lookup: CDR1 MGHRA, CDR2 YSYEKL. The CDR3 is 16 amino acids. Trimming cost V 3 bases and J 3 bases; bases outside gene matches: 10. CDR3 residues: CASSQDPRTGDYGYTF. The CDR3 DNA follows: TGCGCCAGCAGCCAGGACCCTCGGACAGGTGACTATGGCTACACCTTC.

This chain's CDR3 is CASSATSLDSEAFF. For the CDR3, the DNA is TGTGCCAGCAGTGCTACAAGCTTGGACAGCGAAGCTTTCTTT. V usage is TRBV6-4 and J usage is TRBJ1-1, with a weak D call TRBD1 (6 bases). Germline V gene sequence: CDR1 MRHNA, CDR2 SNTAGT. This CDR3 is 14 amino acids long. V was trimmed by 4 bases and J by 8 bases, leaving 17 bases between them.

The V call is TRBV19, the J call TRBJ2-1; D is undetermined. From germline, CDR1 is LNHDA and CDR2 SQIVND (reference sequence). The CDR3 is made up of 13 amino acids. Deletions cut 7 bases from V and 4 bases from J, with 11 bases between. CDR3 sequence: CASTVGLYNEQFF. DNA for the CDR3: TGTGCCAGTACCGTGGGCTTATACAATGAGCAGTTCTTC. The whole variable domain, filled in from reference TRBV19 and TRBJ2-1, reads DGGITQSPKYLFRKEGQNVTLSCEQNLNHDAMYWYRQDPGQGLRLIYYSQIVNDFQKGDIAEGYSVSREKKESFPLTVTSAQKNPTAFYLCASTVGLYNEQFFGPGTRLTVL.

The chain combines TRBV2 with TRBJ1-6; possible D gene TRBD1, 5 bases. CDR1 and CDR2 from the germline V gene are SNHLY and FYNNEI. Trimming removed 0 bases from V and 9 bases from J, with 12 bases in between. The CDR3 totals 15 residues. CDR3 DNA: TGTGCCAGCAGTGAAGCGGGGGGTAGGGGTTCACCCCTCCACTTT. As protein: CASSEAGGRGSPLHF.

This chain links TRBV3-1 (or the pseudogene TRBV3-2) with TRBJ2-7; tentatively, D is TRBD1 (5 bases). Germline V CDR1 and CDR2: LGHDT, YNNKEL (reference sequence). The CDR3 is 15 amino acids. V dropped 1 base and J dropped 3 bases, with 13 bases sitting between them. The CDR3 bases are TGTGCCAGCAGCCAAGTAAGGGGATTGGACTACGAGCAGTACTTC. The encoded protein is CASSQVRGLDYEQYF.

The chain has TRBV25-1 and TRBJ1-1; D uncertain. V dropped 0 bases and J dropped 1 base, with 6 bases sitting between them. The CDR3 loop spans 14 amino acids. Per the germline V gene, CDR1 is MGHDK and CDR2 is SYGVNS. CDR3 amino acids: CASSEYSGNTEAFF. The DNA for the CDR3 is TGTGCCAGCAGTGAATACTCAGGGAACACTGAAGCTTTCTTT.

V usage is TRBV29-1 and J usage is TRBJ1-2; no firm D call. V dropped 2 bases and J dropped 4 bases, with 8 bases sitting between them. The CDR3 consists of 12 residues. Germline values: CDR1 SQVTM, CDR2 ANQGSEA. This chain's CDR3 is CSVETTFYGYTF. The CDR3 DNA follows: TGCAGCGTTGAAACAACATTCTATGGCTACACCTTC.

J is TRBJ1-1 and V is TRBV5-4; D gene unclear. Germline CDR1 reads SGHNT; CDR2 reads YYREEE (reference sequence). The CDR3 extends over 14 amino acids. The V end was cut by 2 bases, the J end by 0 bases, with 8 bases between. Here the CDR3 DNA reads TGTGCCAGCAGCTTTGATGCTATGAACACTGAAGCTTTCTTT. Translating it yields CASSFDAMNTEAFF.

The rearrangement joins TRBV6-5 to TRBJ2-5; TRBD2 is a possible D gene (5 bases). Germline V CDR1 and CDR2: MNHEY, SVGAGI. V dropped 5 bases and J dropped 5 bases, with 15 bases sitting between them. The CDR3 consists of 14 residues. The CDR3 DNA reads as TGTGCCAGCAGTCCCCCCCTGACGGGGGAGACCCAGTACTTC. This sequence encodes CASSPPLTGETQYF.

The gene calls are TRBV5-4 and TRBJ1-2, with D possibly matching TRBD1 (5 bases). This CDR3 region has 16 residues. V gave up 3 bases and J gave up 4 bases, with 19 bases separating them. Germline V CDR1 and CDR2: SGHNT, YYREEE (reference sequence). CDR3 coding DNA: TGTGCCAGCAGCTCTCTCGATTACTTGGGGGGCTATGGCTACACCTTC. This sequence encodes CASSSLDYLGGYGYTF.

The rearrangement joins TRBV4-3 to TRBJ2-1; 13 nucleotides line up with TRBD2. The germline gives CDR1 LGHNA, CDR2 YSLEER. This CDR3 region has 15 residues. The V and J ends lost 3 bases and 11 bases, in that order; junction bases with no gene match: 7. In nucleotides, the CDR3 is TGCGCCAGCAGCCAGCTTACTAGCGGGGGGGCCCAGCAGTTCTTC. This codes for CASSQLTSGGAQQFF.

This rearrangement joins TRBV27 to TRBJ2-7; 8 bases are shared with TRBD1. The CDR3 spans 14 residues. The germline V gene has CDR1 MNHEY and CDR2 SMNVEV (reference sequence). V lost 6 bases to trimming and J lost 2 bases; unmatched junction nucleotides: 6. CDR3 sequence: CASSLDRVTYEQYF. The CDR3 bases are TGTGCCAGCAGCCTGGACAGGGTCACCTACGAGCAGTACTTC.

The rearrangement links TRBV7-3 to TRBJ2-2, with 12 bases identical to TRBD2. V dropped 4 bases and J dropped 5; count of bases not matched to a gene: 8. This CDR3 contains 17 residues. Germline assignment: CDR1 SGHTA and CDR2 FQGTGA. CDR3: CASSSSGGAGWTGELFF. The CDR3 DNA sequence: TGTGCCAGCAGCTCTAGCGGGGGGGCCGGTTGGACCGGGGAGCTGTTTTTT. Full variable domain (missing parts from reference TRBV7-3 and TRBJ2-2): GAGVSQTPSNKVTEKGKYVELRCDPISGHTALYWYRQSLGQGPEFLIYFQGTGAADDSGLPNDRFFAVRPEGSVSTLKIQRTERGDSAVYLCASSSSGGAGWTGELFFGEGSRLTVL.